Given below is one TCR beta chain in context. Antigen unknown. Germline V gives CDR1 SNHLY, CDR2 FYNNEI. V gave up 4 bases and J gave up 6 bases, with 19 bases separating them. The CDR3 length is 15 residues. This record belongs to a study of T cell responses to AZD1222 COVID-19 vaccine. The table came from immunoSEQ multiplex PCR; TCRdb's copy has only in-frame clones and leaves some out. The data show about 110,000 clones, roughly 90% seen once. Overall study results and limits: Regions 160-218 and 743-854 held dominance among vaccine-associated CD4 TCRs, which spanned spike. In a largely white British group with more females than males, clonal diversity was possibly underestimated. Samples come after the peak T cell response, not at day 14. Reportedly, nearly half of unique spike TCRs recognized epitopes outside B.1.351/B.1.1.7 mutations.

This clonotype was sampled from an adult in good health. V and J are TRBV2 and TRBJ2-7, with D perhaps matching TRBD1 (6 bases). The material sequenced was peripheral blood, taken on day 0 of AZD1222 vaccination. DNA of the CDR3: TGTGCCAGCAGTGGAGGACAGCTTGGTTTTTCCGAGCAGTACTTC. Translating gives CASSGGQLGFSEQYF.